The 20 T cell receptor beta chains below were found in one sample sequenced in a study of metastatic and nonmetastatic thyroid tumors. TCRdb re-called clones from the PCR reads using MiXCR. The profile shows tens of thousands of clones, more than 20% of them singletons. Among the patients, none had received any treatment before thyroid surgery. Sequencing input: blood. These TCRs come from a female donor with papillary thyroid cancer or a benign thyroid nodule (not recorded which). Some clones in this sample may be carry-over from other donors' samples.

This clone was detected ten times or more. The chain recombines TRBV30 with TRBJ2-7; D is perhaps TRBD1 (6 bases). With 3 bases removed from V and 4 bases from J, the gap between germline ends came to 13 bases. Germline CDR1 reads GTSNPN; CDR2 reads SVGIG (reference sequence). This CDR3 is 13 amino acids long. The CDR3 is CAWRGGLGYEQYF. The CDR3 DNA is TGTGCCTGGAGAGGGGGATTAGGGTACGAGCAGTACTTC.

This clone was recorded a few times. The J gene is TRBJ2-2, the V gene TRBV19, with 10 bases identical to TRBD1. The V gene end was trimmed by 7 bases and the J gene end by 3 bases; junction bases not matched to a gene: 2. This CDR3 is built from 14 residues. CDR1 LNHDA and CDR2 SQIVND come from the germline V gene (reference sequence). The CDR3 region has the DNA TGTGCCAGTACGGGACAGGGGTACACCGGGGAGCTGTTTTTT. Protein product: CASTGQGYTGELFF. The entire variable domain, with the rest obtained from reference TRBV19 and TRBJ2-2, is as follows: DGGITQSPKYLFRKEGQNVTLSCEQNLNHDAMYWYRQDPGQGLRLIYYSQIVNDFQKGDIAEGYSVSREKKESFPLTVTSAQKNPTAFYLCASTGQGYTGELFFGEGSRLTVL.

This clone was seen only once. The chain carries TRBV20-1 and TRBJ1-3; D not resolved. Germline values: CDR1 DFQATT, CDR2 SNEGSKA (reference sequence). The V end was cut by 1 base, the J end by 1 base, with 11 bases between. This CDR3 spans 15 amino acids. The DNA for the CDR3 is TGCAGTGCTAGAGGTCAGGATACATCTGGAAACACCATATATTTT. Amino acids: CSARGQDTSGNTIYF.

In the case of this clone: The germline gene is not matched at one end of the junction; a read error may be the cause. The chain links TRBV20-1 to TRBJ2-5; unclear D gene. The germline V gene encodes CDR1 DFQATT and CDR2 SNEGSKA (reference sequence). The CDR3 is 15 residues long. This CDR3 reads CSARESGGTQESQYF. As DNA, the CDR3 is TGCAGTGCTAGAGAATCGGGCGGAACACAAGAGAGCCAGTACTTC.

This clone was detected ten times or more. This chain links TRBV7-2 with TRBJ2-6, with D perhaps matching TRBD1 (6 bases). Germline CDR1 and CDR2: SGHTA and FQGNSA. V was trimmed by 6 bases and J by 0 bases, leaving 12 bases between them. This CDR3 comprises 16 residues. The DNA of the CDR3 is TGTGCCAGCAGACCCGGACAGTCCTCTGGGGCCAACGTCCTGACTTTC. Its translation is CASRPGQSSGANVLTF. Full variable domain (outside the CDR3, taken from reference TRBV7-2 and TRBJ2-6): GAGVSQSPSNKVTEKGKDVELRCDPISGHTALYWYRQSLGQGLEFLIYFQGNSAPDKSGLPSDRFSAERTGGSVSTLTIQRTQQEDSAVYLCASRPGQSSGANVLTFGAGSRLTVL.

This clone was seen at least ten times. The chain combines TRBV10-2 with TRBJ1-1; TRBD1 agrees at 7 bases. Germline trimming cut 3 bases from V and 8 bases from J; bases unmatched to any gene: 6. This CDR3 region has 13 residues. Germline CDR1 reads WSHSY; CDR2 reads SAAADI. The CDR3 here is CASSEGGAAEAFF. The CDR3 DNA follows: TGCGCCAGCAGTGAAGGGGGCGCGGCGGAAGCTTTCTTT.

The gene calls are TRBV12-3 or TRBV12-4 and TRBJ1-3, with no clear D. This CDR3 spans 12 amino acids. V shed 3 bases and J shed 4 bases, with 4 bases lying between them. The CDR3 sequence: CASSFGGNTIYF. The CDR3, as DNA: TGTGCCAGCAGTTTTGGGGGAAACACCATATATTTT.

The V and J genes are TRBV13 and TRBJ1-2, with a possible D match to TRBD1 (6 bases). The CDR3 sequence is 16 residues long. Germline V lookup: CDR1 PRHDT, CDR2 FYEKMQ (reference sequence). With 5 bases removed from V and 2 bases from J, the gap between germline ends came to 18 bases. The CDR3 reads CASSRLNRQDNYGYTF. CDR3 DNA sequence: TGTGCCAGCAGCCGCTTGAATAGACAGGACAACTATGGCTACACCTTC.

This sequence joins TRBV6-2 or TRBV6-3 and TRBJ1-1; 9 bases match TRBD1. This CDR3 is built from 11 residues. The germline V gene has CDR1 MNHEY and CDR2 SVGEGT. The ends lost 2 bases at V and 13 bases at J; junction bases unmatched: 2. The CDR3 DNA sequence: TGTGCCAGCAGTTACGACAGGGGGGGTTTCTTT. Translated: CASSYDRGGFF.

This clone was found once. The junction does not match germline at one end; this may be a read error. The gene calls are TRBV20-1 and TRBJ2-1; TRBD1 is a possible D gene (5 bases). The CDR3 has 15 residues. Germline assignment: CDR1 DFQATT and CDR2 SNEGSKA (reference sequence). DNA of the CDR3: TGCAGTGATAGAATATCAGGGAAGGCCGACAATGAGCAGTTCTTC. Translation gives CSDRISGKADNEQFF.

Of note for this clone: One junction end does not reproduce the germline sequence, and a read error may be involved. V usage is TRBV30 and J usage is TRBJ1-2; D unclear. Germline V lookup: CDR1 GTSNPN, CDR2 SVGIG (reference sequence). The CDR3 is made up of 15 amino acids. CDR3 loop: CSWSVRRRSNYGYTF. CDR3 DNA: TGTTCCTGGAGTGTACGGCGCAGGAGTAACTATGGCTACACCTTC.

This clone was seen at least ten times. Within the sample, other DNA sequences also encode this same CDR3. The chain joins TRBV2 to TRBJ1-1, with a weak D call TRBD1 (5 bases). This CDR3 has 14 amino acids. The V gene lost 1 base and the J gene lost 5 bases, with 11 bases spanning the gap. Germline V CDR1 and CDR2: SNHLY, FYNNEI. For the CDR3, the DNA is TGTGCCAGCAGTGAAGTTACAAGGGGAACTGAAGCTTTCTTT. Its protein is CASSEVTRGTEAFF.

This clone showed up many times. The J gene is TRBJ2-7, the V gene TRBV20-1, with a tentative D call TRBD2 (6 bases). Trimming took off 6 bases at V and 5 bases at J, with 20 bases between the two ends. Germline V CDR1 and CDR2: DFQATT, SNEGSKA (reference sequence). This CDR3 has 14 amino acids. CDR3 nucleotide sequence: TGCAGTGCCAAGCCCCGGGACTTGGGGAACGAGCAGTACTTC. Its protein product is CSAKPRDLGNEQYF.

This clone has ten or more counts. The rearrangement links TRBV5-1 to TRBJ2-3; tentative D call: TRBD1 (5 bases). Trimming pared 2 bases from V and 3 bases from J, leaving 10 bases between. CDR1 and CDR2 (germline): SGHRS, YFSETQ. The CDR3 runs 14 residues. The CDR3 DNA reads as TGCGCCAGCAGCTTTGGGGCAGGAACAGATACGCAGTATTTT. Translation gives CASSFGAGTDTQYF.

This clone was counted ten times or more. The V call is TRBV11-1, the J call TRBJ2-2; a weak D match, TRBD1 (6 bases). This CDR3 is 15 amino acids long. Per germline, CDR1 SGHAT and CDR2 FQDESV (reference sequence). With 3 bases removed from V and 4 bases from J, the gap between germline ends came to 12 bases. The CDR3 DNA is TGTGCCAGCAGCTTCATCAGGGGAAGCACCGGGGAGCTGTTTTTT. Amino acid sequence: CASSFIRGSTGELFF. Full variable domain (rest looked up from reference TRBV11-1 and TRBJ2-2): EAEVAQSPRYKITEKSQAVAFWCDPISGHATLYWYRQILGQGPELLVQFQDESVVDDSQLPKDRFSAERLKGVDSTLKIQPAELGDSAMYLCASSFIRGSTGELFFGEGSRLTVL.

The count of this clone is one. An end of the junction differs from the germline gene, which may be a read error. The chain is built from TRBV11-1 and TRBJ1-1; D perhaps matches TRBD1 (5 bases). This CDR3 is 16 amino acids long. Per the germline V gene, CDR1 is SGHAT and CDR2 is FQDESV (reference sequence). The CDR3 loop reads CASSFLRSGGSSEDFF. In nucleotides, the CDR3 is TGTGCCAGCAGCTTTCTAAGGTCGGGGGGGAGCTCTGAAGATTTCTTT. The full variable domain, in which reference TRBV11-1 and TRBJ1-1 provide the parts outside the CDR3, is EAEVAQSPRYKITEKSQAVAFWCDPISGHATLYWYRQILGQGPELLVQFQDESVVDDSQLPKDRFSAERLKGVDSTLKIQPAELGDSAMYLCASSFLRSGGSSEDFFGQGTRLTVV.

This clone was observed a few times. The chain has TRBV6-4 and TRBJ2-1; 15 bases agree with TRBD2. CDR1 and CDR2 (germline): MRHNA, SNTAGT. The J segment lost 6 bases and the V segment lost 4 bases, leaving 1 base of the junction unmatched. This CDR3 is built from 15 residues. The CDR3 loop is CASSGTSGGANEQFF. The CDR3 coding sequence is TGTGCCAGCAGTGGGACTAGCGGGGGGGCCAATGAGCAGTTCTTC.

The table lists this clone with many counts. The chain uses TRBV7-2 and TRBJ1-5; the D is unclear. The V gene lost 3 bases and the J gene lost 6 bases, with 9 bases spanning the gap. The V gene's germline CDR1 is SGHTA and CDR2 FQGNSA. The CDR3 contains 13 residues. CDR3 bases: TGTGCCAGCAGCTTGCAGAGTTTTCAGCCCCAGCATTTT. It codes for CASSLQSFQPQHF.

There are a few counts of this clone. CDR3 protein: CASSPPGQMNSPLHF. The DNA of the CDR3 is TGTGCCAGCAGTCCCCCGGGACAGATGAATTCACCCCTCCACTTT. This chain links TRBV28 with TRBJ1-6; TRBD1 matches at 7 bases. CDR1 is MDHEN, CDR2 SYDVKM, per germline. V shed 5 bases, J shed 7 bases, and the junction held 8 bases outside the gene matches. There are 15 residues in the CDR3.

The sample holds many counts of this clone. In DNA, the CDR3 is TGTGCCAGTAGTGATAAAAGACTAGCGGGATTCTACGAGCAGTACTTC. This codes for CASSDKRLAGFYEQYF. The genes are TRBV19 and TRBJ2-7, with 11 bases matching TRBD2. CDR3 length equals 16 residues. V was pared by 5 bases and J by 3 bases, with 9 bases of the junction left unmatched. Germline-derived CDR1 and CDR2 are LNHDA and SQIVND (reference sequence).